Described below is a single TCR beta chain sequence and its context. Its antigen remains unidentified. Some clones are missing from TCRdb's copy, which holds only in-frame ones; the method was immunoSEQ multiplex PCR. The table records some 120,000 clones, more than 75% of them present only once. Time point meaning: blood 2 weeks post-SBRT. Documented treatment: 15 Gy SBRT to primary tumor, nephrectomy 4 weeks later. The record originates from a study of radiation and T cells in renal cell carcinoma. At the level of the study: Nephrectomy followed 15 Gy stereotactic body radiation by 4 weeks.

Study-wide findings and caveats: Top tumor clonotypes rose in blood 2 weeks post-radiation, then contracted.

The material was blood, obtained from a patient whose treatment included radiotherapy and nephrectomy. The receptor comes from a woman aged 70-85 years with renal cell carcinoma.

The CDR3 DNA is TGTGCCAGCAGGAGATTAGCCCCCTATGGCTACACCTTC. This sequence encodes CASRRLAPYGYTF. The chain recombines TRBV28 with TRBJ1-2; no clear D gene. Trimming cost V 6 bases and J 4 bases, with 12 bases left between them. This CDR3 is built from 13 residues. Germline CDR1 MDHEN, CDR2 SYDVKM.